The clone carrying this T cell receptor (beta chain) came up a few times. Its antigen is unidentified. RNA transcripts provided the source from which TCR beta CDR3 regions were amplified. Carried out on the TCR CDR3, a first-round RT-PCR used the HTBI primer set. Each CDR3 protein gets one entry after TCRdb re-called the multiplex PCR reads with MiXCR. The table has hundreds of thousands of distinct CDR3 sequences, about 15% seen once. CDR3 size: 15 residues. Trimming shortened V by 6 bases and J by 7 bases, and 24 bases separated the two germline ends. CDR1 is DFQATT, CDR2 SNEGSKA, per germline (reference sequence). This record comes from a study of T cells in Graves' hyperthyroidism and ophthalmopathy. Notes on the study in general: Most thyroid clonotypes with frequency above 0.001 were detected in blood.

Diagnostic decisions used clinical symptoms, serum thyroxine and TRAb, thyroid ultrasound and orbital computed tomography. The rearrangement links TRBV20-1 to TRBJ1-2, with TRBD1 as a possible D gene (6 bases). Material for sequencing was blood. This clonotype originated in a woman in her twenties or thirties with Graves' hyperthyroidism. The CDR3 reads CSAHLPQGKWRGYTF. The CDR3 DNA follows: TGCAGTGCCCACCTCCCACAGGGAAAGTGGCGTGGCTACACCTTC.